This T cell receptor beta chain is from a study of shared clonotypes between healthy human individuals. There were no recent acute infections or vaccinations among the donors, who were healthy HIV-negative adults. There were only Caucasian adults among the donors, and all lived in Nashville, Tennessee. Both subsets, CD45RA+ naive and CD45RA-negative memory, were split from the CD4+ cells. V shed 3 bases and J shed 4 bases, with 7 bases lying between them. CDR3 length equals 13 residues. Germline CDR1 KGHSH, CDR2 LQKENI. Once extracted for a subset, genomic DNA was divided evenly among several immunoSEQ plates. Profiling relied on immunoSEQ multiplex PCR, and the TCRdb table lists in-frame clones only, not all of them. Found here are about 2.4 million clones, roughly 93% of them singletons; the top ten hold 0.36%.

The chain joins TRBV18 to TRBJ2-1; D unresolved. The receptor was derived from a man aged 18 to 30 in good health. Some clones in this sample may be carry-over from other donors' samples. The sequencing input was naive CD4+ T cells from PBMCs. Subset of the sample: CD45RA+ positively selected. The CDR3 loop reads CASSPDIYNEQFF. For the CDR3, the DNA is TGTGCCAGCTCACCTGACATATACAATGAGCAGTTCTTC.